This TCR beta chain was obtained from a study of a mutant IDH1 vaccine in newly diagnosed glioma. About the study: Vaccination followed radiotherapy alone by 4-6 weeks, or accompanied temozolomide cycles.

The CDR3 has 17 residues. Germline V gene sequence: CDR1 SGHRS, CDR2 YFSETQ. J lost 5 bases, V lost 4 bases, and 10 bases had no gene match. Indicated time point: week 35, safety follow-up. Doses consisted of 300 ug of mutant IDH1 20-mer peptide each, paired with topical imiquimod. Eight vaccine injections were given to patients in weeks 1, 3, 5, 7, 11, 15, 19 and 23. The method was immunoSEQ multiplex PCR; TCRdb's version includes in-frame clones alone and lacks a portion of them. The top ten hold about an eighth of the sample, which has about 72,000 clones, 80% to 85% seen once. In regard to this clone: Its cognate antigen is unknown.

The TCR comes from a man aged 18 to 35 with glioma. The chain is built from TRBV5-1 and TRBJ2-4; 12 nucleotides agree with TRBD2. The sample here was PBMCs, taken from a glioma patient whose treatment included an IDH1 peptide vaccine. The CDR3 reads CASSLGPSGGDENIQYF. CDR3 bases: TGCGCCAGCAGCCTGGGACCTAGCGGGGGGGACGAAAACATTCAGTACTTC.